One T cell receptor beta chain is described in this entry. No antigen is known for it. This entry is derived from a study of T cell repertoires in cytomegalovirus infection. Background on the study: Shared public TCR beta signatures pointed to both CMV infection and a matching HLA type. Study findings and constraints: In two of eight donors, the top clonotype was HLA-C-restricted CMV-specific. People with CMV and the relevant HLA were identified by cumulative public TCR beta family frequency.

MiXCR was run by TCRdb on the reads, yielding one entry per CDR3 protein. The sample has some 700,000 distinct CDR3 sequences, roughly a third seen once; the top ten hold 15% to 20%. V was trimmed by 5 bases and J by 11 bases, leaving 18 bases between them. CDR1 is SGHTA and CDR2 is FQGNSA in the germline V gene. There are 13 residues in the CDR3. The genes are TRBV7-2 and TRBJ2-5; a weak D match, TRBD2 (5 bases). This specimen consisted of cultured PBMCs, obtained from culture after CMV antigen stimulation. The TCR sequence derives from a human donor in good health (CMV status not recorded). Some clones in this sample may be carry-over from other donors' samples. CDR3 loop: CASSLLARGEQYF. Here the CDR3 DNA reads TGTGCCAGCAGCCTACTGGCCCGGGGAGAACAGTACTTC.